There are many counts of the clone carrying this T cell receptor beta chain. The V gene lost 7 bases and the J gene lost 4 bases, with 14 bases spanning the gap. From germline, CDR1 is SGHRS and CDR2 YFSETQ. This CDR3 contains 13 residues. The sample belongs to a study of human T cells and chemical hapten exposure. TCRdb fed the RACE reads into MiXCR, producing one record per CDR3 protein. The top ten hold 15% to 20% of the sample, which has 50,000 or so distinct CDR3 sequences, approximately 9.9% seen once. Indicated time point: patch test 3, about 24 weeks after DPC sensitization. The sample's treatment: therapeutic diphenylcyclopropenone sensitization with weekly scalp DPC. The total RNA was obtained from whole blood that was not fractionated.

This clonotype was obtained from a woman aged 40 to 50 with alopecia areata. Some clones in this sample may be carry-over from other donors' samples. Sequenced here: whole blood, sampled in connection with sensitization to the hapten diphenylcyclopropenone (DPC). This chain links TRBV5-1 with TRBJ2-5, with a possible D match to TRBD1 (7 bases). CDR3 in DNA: TGCGCCAGCGGTTACAGGGGAGGAGAGACCCAGTACTTC. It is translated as CASGYRGGETQYF.